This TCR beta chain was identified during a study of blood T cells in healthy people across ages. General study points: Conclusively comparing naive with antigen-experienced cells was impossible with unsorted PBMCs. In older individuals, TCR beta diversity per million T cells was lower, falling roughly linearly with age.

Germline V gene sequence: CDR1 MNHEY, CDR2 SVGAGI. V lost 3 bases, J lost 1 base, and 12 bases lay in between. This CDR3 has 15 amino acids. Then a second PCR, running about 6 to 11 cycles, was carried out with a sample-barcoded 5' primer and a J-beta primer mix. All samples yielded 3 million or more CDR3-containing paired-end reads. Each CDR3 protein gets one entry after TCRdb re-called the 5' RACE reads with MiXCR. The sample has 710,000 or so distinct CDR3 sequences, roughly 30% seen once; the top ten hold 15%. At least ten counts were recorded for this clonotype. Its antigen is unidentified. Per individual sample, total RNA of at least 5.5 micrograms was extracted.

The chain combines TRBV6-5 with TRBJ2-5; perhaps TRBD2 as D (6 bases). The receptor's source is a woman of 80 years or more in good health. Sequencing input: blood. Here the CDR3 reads CASSYGRTIQETQYF. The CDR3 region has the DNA TGTGCCAGCAGTTATGGACGGACTATCCAAGAGACCCAGTACTTC.